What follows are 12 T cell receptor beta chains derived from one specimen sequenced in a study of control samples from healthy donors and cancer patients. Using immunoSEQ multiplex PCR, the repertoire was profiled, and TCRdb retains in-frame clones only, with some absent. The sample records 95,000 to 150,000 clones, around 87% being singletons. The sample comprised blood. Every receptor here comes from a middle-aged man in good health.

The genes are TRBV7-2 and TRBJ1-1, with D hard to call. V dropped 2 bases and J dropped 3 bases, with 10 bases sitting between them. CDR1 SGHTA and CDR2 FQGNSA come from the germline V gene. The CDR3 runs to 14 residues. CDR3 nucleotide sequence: TGTGCCAGCAGCTTACGAACGAGGGACACTGAAGCTTTCTTT. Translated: CASSLRTRDTEAFF.

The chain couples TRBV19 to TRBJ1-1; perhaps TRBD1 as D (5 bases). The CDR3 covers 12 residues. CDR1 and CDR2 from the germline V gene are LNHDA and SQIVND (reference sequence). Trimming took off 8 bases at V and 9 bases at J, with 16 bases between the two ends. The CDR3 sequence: CASATTANQAFF. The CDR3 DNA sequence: TGTGCCAGTGCAACGACAGCCAACCAAGCTTTCTTT.

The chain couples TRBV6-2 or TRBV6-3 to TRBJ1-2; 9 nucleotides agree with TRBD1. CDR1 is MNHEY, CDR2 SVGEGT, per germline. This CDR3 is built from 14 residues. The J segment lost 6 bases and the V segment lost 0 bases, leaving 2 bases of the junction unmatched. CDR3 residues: CASSYSGTGNGYTF. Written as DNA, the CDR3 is TGTGCCAGCAGTTACTCGGGGACAGGGAATGGCTACACCTTC.

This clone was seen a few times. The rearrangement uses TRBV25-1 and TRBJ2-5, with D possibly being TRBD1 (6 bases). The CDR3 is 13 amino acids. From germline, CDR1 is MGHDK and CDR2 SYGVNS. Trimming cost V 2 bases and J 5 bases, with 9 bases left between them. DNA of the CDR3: TGTGCCAGCAGTGAACCAGGGGCGGAGACCCAGTACTTC. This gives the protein CASSEPGAETQYF.

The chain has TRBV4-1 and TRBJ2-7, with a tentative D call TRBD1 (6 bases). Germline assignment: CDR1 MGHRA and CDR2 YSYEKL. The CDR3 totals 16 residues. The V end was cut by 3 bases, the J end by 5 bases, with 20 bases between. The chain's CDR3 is CASSHPGTLTPHEQYF. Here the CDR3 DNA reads TGCGCCAGCAGCCACCCTGGGACACTAACCCCCCACGAGCAGTACTTC.

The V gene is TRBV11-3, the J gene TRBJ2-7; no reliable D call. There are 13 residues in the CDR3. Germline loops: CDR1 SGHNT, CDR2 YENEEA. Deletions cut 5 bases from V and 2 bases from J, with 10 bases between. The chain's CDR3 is CASSTAETYEQYF. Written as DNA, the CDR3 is TGTGCCAGCAGCACCGCCGAGACCTACGAGCAGTACTTC.

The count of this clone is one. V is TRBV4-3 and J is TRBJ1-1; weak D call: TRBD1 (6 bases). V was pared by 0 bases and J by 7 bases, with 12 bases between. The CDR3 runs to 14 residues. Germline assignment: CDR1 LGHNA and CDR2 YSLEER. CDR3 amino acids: CASSQDATGIEAFF. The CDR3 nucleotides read TGCGCCAGCAGCCAAGACGCGACAGGTATTGAAGCTTTCTTT.

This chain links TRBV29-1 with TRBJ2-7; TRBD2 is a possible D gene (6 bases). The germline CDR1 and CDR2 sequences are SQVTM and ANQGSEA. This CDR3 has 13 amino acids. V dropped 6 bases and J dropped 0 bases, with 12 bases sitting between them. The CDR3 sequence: CSVGRQSSYEQYF. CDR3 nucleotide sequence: TGCAGCGTGGGGAGGCAGAGCTCCTACGAGCAGTACTTC.

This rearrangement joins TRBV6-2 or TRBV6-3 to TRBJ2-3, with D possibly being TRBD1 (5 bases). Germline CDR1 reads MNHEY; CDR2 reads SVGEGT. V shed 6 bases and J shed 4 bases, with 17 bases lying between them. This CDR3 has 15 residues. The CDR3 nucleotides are TGTGCCAGCAGCCCCCATCGACAGACCCCAGATACGCAGTATTTT. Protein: CASSPHRQTPDTQYF.

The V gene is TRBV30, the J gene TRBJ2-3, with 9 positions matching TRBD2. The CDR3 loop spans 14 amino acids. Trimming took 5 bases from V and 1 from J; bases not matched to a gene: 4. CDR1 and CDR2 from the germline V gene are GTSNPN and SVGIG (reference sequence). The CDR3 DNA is TGTGCCTGGGATAGCGGGGGACGCACAGATACGCAGTATTTT. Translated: CAWDSGGRTDTQYF.

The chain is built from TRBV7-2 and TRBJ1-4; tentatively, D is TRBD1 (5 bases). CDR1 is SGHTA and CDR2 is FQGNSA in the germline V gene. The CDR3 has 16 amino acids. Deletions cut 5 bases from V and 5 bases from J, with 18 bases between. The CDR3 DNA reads TGTGCCAGCAGCGGAAAGCTCGGGACGGCCAATGAAAAACTGTTTTTT. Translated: CASSGKLGTANEKLFF. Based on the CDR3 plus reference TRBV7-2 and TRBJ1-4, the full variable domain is GAGVSQSPSNKVTEKGKDVELRCDPISGHTALYWYRQSLGQGLEFLIYFQGNSAPDKSGLPSDRFSAERTGGSVSTLTIQRTQQEDSAVYLCASSGKLGTANEKLFFGSGTQLSVL.

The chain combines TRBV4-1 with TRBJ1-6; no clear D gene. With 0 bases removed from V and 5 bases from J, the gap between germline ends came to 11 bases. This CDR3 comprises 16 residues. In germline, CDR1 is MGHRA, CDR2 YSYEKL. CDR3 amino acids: CASSQEGRLNNSPLHF. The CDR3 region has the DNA TGCGCCAGCAGCCAAGAAGGACGGCTCAATAATTCACCCCTCCACTTT.